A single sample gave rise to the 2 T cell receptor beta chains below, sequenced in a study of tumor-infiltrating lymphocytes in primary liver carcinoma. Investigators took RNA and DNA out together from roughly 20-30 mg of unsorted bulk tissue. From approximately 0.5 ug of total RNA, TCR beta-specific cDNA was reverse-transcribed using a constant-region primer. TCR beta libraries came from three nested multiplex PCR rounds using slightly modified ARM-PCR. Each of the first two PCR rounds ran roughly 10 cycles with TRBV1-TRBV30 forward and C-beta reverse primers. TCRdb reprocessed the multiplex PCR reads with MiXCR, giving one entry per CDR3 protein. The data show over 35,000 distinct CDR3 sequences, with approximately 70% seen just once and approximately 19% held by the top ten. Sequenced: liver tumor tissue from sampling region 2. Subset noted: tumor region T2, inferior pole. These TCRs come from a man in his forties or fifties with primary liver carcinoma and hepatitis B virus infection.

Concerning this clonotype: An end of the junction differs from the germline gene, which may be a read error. The CDR3 DNA follows: TGTACCGCCAGTGGCAGACAGGGGGACTATGACTACACCTTC. Residues: CTASGRQGDYDYTF. This chain joins TRBV5-4 and TRBJ1-2; the match to TRBD1 covers 9 bases. Germline lookup yields CDR1 SGHNT and CDR2 YYREEE (reference sequence). This CDR3 is 14 amino acids long.

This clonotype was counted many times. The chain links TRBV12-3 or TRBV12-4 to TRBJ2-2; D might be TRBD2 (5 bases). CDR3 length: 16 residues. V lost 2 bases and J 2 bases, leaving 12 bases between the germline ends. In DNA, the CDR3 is TGTGCCAGCAGTTTACCGGCGGGTATAAACACCGGGGAGCTGTTTTTT. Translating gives CASSLPAGINTGELFF.